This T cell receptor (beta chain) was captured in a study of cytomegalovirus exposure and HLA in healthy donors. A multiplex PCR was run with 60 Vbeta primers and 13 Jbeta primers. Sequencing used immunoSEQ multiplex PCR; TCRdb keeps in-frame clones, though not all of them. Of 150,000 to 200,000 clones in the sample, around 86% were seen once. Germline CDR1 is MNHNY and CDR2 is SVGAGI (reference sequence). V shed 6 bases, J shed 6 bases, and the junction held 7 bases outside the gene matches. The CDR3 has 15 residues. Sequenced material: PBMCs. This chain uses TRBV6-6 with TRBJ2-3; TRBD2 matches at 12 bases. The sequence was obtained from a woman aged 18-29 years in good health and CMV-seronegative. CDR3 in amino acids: CASSVGLAGLDTQYF. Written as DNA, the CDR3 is TGTGCCAGCAGCGTCGGACTAGCGGGATTGGATACGCAGTATTTT.